This passage covers 26 T cell receptor beta chains from one sample sequenced in a study of T cells in Graves' hyperthyroidism and ophthalmopathy. The TCR beta CDR3 regions underwent amplification using RNA transcripts as the source. HTBI primers drove first-round RT-PCR of the TCR CDR3. TCRdb redid the calling of the multiplex PCR reads with MiXCR, one entry per CDR3 protein. Among about 530,000 distinct CDR3 sequences, under 20% were seen once, and the ten largest hold approximately 15%. The sample taken for sequencing was blood. These receptors were taken from a woman between 18 and 29 years old with Graves' ophthalmopathy.

The chain has TRBV7-4 and TRBJ1-2; D possibly corresponds to TRBD1 (5 bases). This CDR3 is built from 13 residues. Germline V lookup: CDR1 SGHVT, CDR2 SQSDAQ. Trimming stripped 6 bases from V and 7 bases from J, with 15 bases between. Here the CDR3 reads CASSSWGSGGYTF. The CDR3 coding sequence is TGTGCCAGCAGTTCCTGGGGGTCCGGTGGCTACACCTTC.

This clonotype has ten or more counts. The chain links TRBV3-1 to TRBJ2-5; 11 nucleotides line up with TRBD2. CDR1 is LGHDT, CDR2 YNNKEL, per germline (reference sequence). The V segment lost 1 base and the J segment 5 bases; nucleotides outside the gene matches: 6. The CDR3 totals 16 residues. The CDR3 DNA reads as TGTGCCAGCAGCCAAGCCTTAGCGGGGGGGCCCGAGACCCAGTACTTC. Translation gives CASSQALAGGPETQYF.

A word on this clonotype: The CDR3 ends on some other residue instead of the conserved phenylalanine or tryptophan, so this is likely a read error. The gene calls are TRBV19 and TRBJ2-1; tentative D call: TRBD2 (6 bases). This CDR3 is built from 16 residues. Germline CDR1 LNHDA, CDR2 SQIVND (reference sequence). Trimming removed 4 bases at V and 0 bases at J, with 13 bases between. The CDR3 spells CASSNGTRLSYNEQFV. In nucleotides, the CDR3 is TGTGCCAGTAGTAATGGGACTCGACTCTCCTACAATGAGCAGTTCGTC.

The chain combines TRBV27 with TRBJ2-1; no clear D gene. Trimming cost V 2 bases and J 8 bases, with 10 bases left between them. The CDR3 contains 13 residues. The germline V gene encodes CDR1 MNHEY and CDR2 SMNVEV (reference sequence). The CDR3 DNA reads as TGTGCCAGCAGTTTAATACCTGGGGATGAGCAGTTCTTC. Translation gives CASSLIPGDEQFF.

The chain links TRBV9 to TRBJ1-2; 9 positions match TRBD1. CDR3 length: 16 amino acids. Trimming at V came to 2 bases and at J to 0 bases, leaving 5 bases not matched to a gene. Germline-derived CDR1 and CDR2 are SGDLS and YYNGEE. The DNA of the CDR3 is TGTGCCAGCAGCGTTTCCGACAGGGGGTCTAACTATGGCTACACCTTC. This sequence encodes CASSVSDRGSNYGYTF.

This clonotype was detected a few times. The chain couples TRBV19 to TRBJ2-1; D might be TRBD1 (5 bases). The DNA end is more similar to TRBJ2-7, so the J call may be wrong. CDR1 is LNHDA and CDR2 is SQIVND in the germline V gene (reference sequence). The length of the CDR3 is 16 residues. The CDR3 loop reads CASSISPGAGQNEQYF. The CDR3 DNA follows: TGTGCCAGTAGTATCTCGCCTGGGGCAGGGCAGAATGAGCAGTACTTC.

This clonotype was counted many times. V is TRBV6-1 and J is TRBJ1-5; 10 bases agree with TRBD1. Germline V lookup: CDR1 MNHNS, CDR2 SASEGT. The V gene end was trimmed by 6 bases and the J gene end by 3 bases; junction bases not matched to a gene: 8. The CDR3 runs 16 residues. CDR3 amino acids: CASSPKDRGNNQPQHF. The CDR3 DNA reads as TGTGCCAGCAGCCCAAAGGACAGGGGGAACAATCAGCCCCAGCATTTT.

The sample holds many counts of this clonotype. The rearrangement links TRBV10-3 to TRBJ1-1; the D is unclear. Germline-derived CDR1 and CDR2 are ENHRY and SYGVKD. The CDR3 contains 15 residues. V was shortened by 2 bases and J by 0 bases, with 10 bases between the two germline ends. For the CDR3, the DNA is TGTGCCATCAGTGAGAGTCAGAACATGAACACTGAAGCTTTCTTT. Its translation is CAISESQNMNTEAFF.

This clonotype was found many times. The chain carries TRBV6-2 or TRBV6-3 and TRBJ2-3, with 9 bases matching TRBD2. The germline V gene encodes CDR1 MNHEY and CDR2 SVGEGT. The CDR3 runs 14 residues. Unmatched junction bases numbered 7, after V lost 6 bases and J lost 6 bases. In nucleotides, the CDR3 is TGTGCCAGCAGCACCGGGACTAGCTACGATACGCAGTATTTT. Translation gives CASSTGTSYDTQYF.

This clonotype was observed many times. V and J are TRBV20-1 and TRBJ2-6; no firm D call. CDR3 length: 14 amino acids. V was pared by 5 bases and J by 1 base, with 9 bases between. Germline CDR1 is DFQATT and CDR2 is SNEGSKA (reference sequence). CDR3 residues: CSAPPGSGANVLTF. The CDR3, as DNA: TGCAGTGCTCCCCCCGGGTCTGGGGCCAACGTCCTGACTTTC.

The chain combines TRBV5-4 with TRBJ2-7; D might be TRBD1 (5 bases). Per the germline V gene, CDR1 is SGHNT and CDR2 is YYREEE (reference sequence). This CDR3 has 14 amino acids. Trimming removed 1 base from V and 6 bases from J, with 14 bases in between. CDR3 DNA: TGTGCCAGCAGCTTGTGGGGCGGAATCTCCGAGCAGTACTTC. It translates to CASSLWGGISEQYF.

This clonotype was counted only a few times. The rearrangement joins TRBV4-1 to TRBJ1-2; D perhaps matches TRBD1 (6 bases). Germline CDR1 reads MGHRA; CDR2 reads YSYEKL. Trimming pared 0 bases from V and 3 bases from J, leaving 26 bases between. The CDR3 spans 20 residues. CDR3 amino acids: CASSQELGQGMSFMYYGYTF. In DNA form, the CDR3 reads TGCGCCAGCAGCCAAGAGCTCGGCCAGGGGATGAGTTTCATGTACTATGGCTACACCTTC.

There are a few counts of this clonotype. The chain is built from TRBV10-3 and TRBJ2-1; D is unresolved. The CDR3 loop spans 15 amino acids. Between the trimmed V and J ends, which lost 8 bases and 1 base, there was a span of 15 bases. CDR1 ENHRY and CDR2 SYGVKD come from the germline V gene. The CDR3 DNA reads as TGTGCCATCGCCGAGCGAATCGGTTCCTACAATGAGCAGTTCTTC. Protein: CAIAERIGSYNEQFF.

This clonotype appeared many times. The chain carries TRBV6-2 or TRBV6-3 and TRBJ2-7; D is possibly TRBD1 (7 bases). V was cut by 0 bases and J by 7 bases, with 13 bases left in between. The CDR3 has 14 amino acids. Germline V gene data show CDR1 as MNHEY and CDR2 as SVGEGT. CDR3 nucleotides: TGTGCCAGCAGTTACTCCTCTCCAGGGGGGGAGCAGTACTTC. This sequence encodes CASSYSSPGGEQYF.

As concerns this clonotype: A much larger clone lies one base from this, so it may be a read error. This sequence joins TRBV27 and TRBJ2-2; no clear D gene. CDR3 length equals 14 residues. Germline V CDR1 and CDR2: MNHEY, SMNVEV (reference sequence). Trimming took 3 bases from V and 1 from J, leaving 6 bases between them. The CDR3 DNA follows: TGTGCCAGCAGTTTTGTGGGGAACACCGGGGAGCTGTTTTTT. This sequence encodes CASSFVGNTGELFF.

With respect to this clonotype: This may be a read error, as it is one base from a much larger clone. This rearrangement joins TRBV18 to TRBJ2-1; D is perhaps TRBD2 (7 bases). Germline CDR1 reads KGHSH; CDR2 reads LQKENI. The CDR3 is 15 amino acids. The DNA for the CDR3 is TGTGCCAGCCCACCGGGGGGCAGGATCGACAATGAGCAGTTCTTC. The encoded protein is CASPPGGRIDNEQFF.

This clonotype was seen a handful of times. The J gene is TRBJ1-2, the V gene TRBV5-6; 8 nucleotides align to TRBD1. CDR3 length: 13 amino acids. V lost 2 bases and J lost 10; bases outside the gene matches: 7. CDR1 and CDR2 from the germline V gene are SGHDT and YYEEEE. The DNA for the CDR3 is TGTGCCAGCAGCTTCCTCGGGACAGGCAACTACACCTTC. Residues: CASSFLGTGNYTF.

This clonotype was counted ten times or more. The V gene is TRBV7-6, the J gene TRBJ1-1, with no clear D. Trimming stripped 1 base from V and 6 bases from J, with 12 bases between. The CDR3 is 14 residues long. Germline-derived CDR1 and CDR2 are SGHVS and FNYEAQ. CDR3 sequence (DNA): TGTGCCAGCAGCTTAGGGGCCAATACGGCTGAAGCTTTCTTT. This gives the protein CASSLGANTAEAFF. The full variable domain, with the rest looked up from reference TRBV7-6 and TRBJ1-1, is GAGVSQSPRYKVTKRGQDVALRCDPISGHVSLYWYRQALGQGPEFLTYFNYEAQQDKSGLPNDRFSAERPEGSISTLTIQRTEQRDSAMYRCASSLGANTAEAFFGQGTRLTVV.

Turning to this clonotype: This clone may be a read error of a much larger clone one base away. No conserved phenylalanine or tryptophan ends this CDR3, so it is likely a read error. The J gene is TRBJ2-7, the V gene TRBV5-1; the D gene is possibly TRBD1 (5 bases). Trimming stripped 5 bases from V and 2 bases from J, with 11 bases between. CDR1 and CDR2 from the germline V gene are SGHRS and YFSETQ. The CDR3 totals 13 residues. The CDR3 nucleotides read TGCGCCAGCAGTCGACAGTCAACCTACGAGCAGTACTCC. It translates to CASSRQSTYEQYS.

This rearrangement joins TRBV5-4 to TRBJ1-1, with 9 nucleotides matching TRBD1. Per germline, CDR1 SGHNT and CDR2 YYREEE (reference sequence). The length of the CDR3 is 15 residues. V trimming: 1 base; J trimming: 4 bases; junction bases outside the gene matches: 5. The DNA for the CDR3 is TGTGCCAGCAGCTTGAACCGGGACAGGGCCACTGAAGCTTTCTTT. Its translation: CASSLNRDRATEAFF.

This clonotype was observed at least ten times. The CDR3 DNA reads TGTGCCAGCAGTTTGCCCGCCGCGGATGGCTACACCTTC. It encodes CASSLPAADGYTF. V is TRBV12-3 or TRBV12-4 and J is TRBJ1-2; no definite D call. This CDR3 is 13 amino acids long. V gave up 3 bases and J gave up 6 bases, with 11 bases separating them.

The chain is built from TRBV7-2 and TRBJ2-1; 9 bases are a match to TRBD2. The germline V gene has CDR1 SGHTA and CDR2 FQGNSA. V was pared by 2 bases and J by 9 bases, with 5 bases of the junction left unmatched. CDR3 size: 14 residues. The CDR3, as DNA: TGTGCCAGCAGCTTAACACTAGCGGGTGTTGAGCAGTTCTTC. Its protein product is CASSLTLAGVEQFF.

In its sample, this clonotype was seen a few times. The chain uses TRBV28 and TRBJ2-1; possible D gene TRBD1, 6 bases. Germline-derived CDR1 and CDR2 are MDHEN and SYDVKM. With 2 bases removed from V and 1 base from J, the gap between germline ends came to 12 bases. This CDR3 comprises 16 residues. This CDR3 is CASSLSLGGSYNEQFF. In nucleotides, the CDR3 is TGTGCCAGCAGTTTAAGTTTAGGGGGATCCTACAATGAGCAGTTCTTC. Supplemented by reference TRBV28 and TRBJ2-1, the full variable domain reads DVKVTQSSRYLVKRTGEKVFLECVQDMDHENMFWYRQDPGLGLRLIYFSYDVKMKEKGDIPEGYSVSREKKERFSLILESASTNQTSMYLCASSLSLGGSYNEQFFGPGTRLTVL.

In its sample, this clonotype was seen many times. The genes are TRBV5-6 and TRBJ1-1, with D uncertain. Per the germline V gene, CDR1 is SGHDT and CDR2 is YYEEEE. The CDR3 runs to 12 residues. Trimming removed 0 bases at V and 11 bases at J, with 11 bases between. In DNA form, the CDR3 reads TGTGCCAGCAGCTTGGGGCGGAAAGGGGCTTTCTTT. This sequence encodes CASSLGRKGAFF.

This clonotype occurred many times. The rearrangement joins TRBV28 to TRBJ2-7, with TRBD1 matching 12 bases. Germline-derived CDR1 and CDR2 are MDHEN and SYDVKM. CDR3 length equals 16 residues. The ends lost 8 bases at V and 3 bases at J; junction bases unmatched: 11. Here the CDR3 DNA reads TGTGCCAGCCGACTCGACGGGACAGGGGGCATCTACGAGCAGTACTTC. This codes for CASRLDGTGGIYEQYF.

The rearrangement uses TRBV19 and TRBJ2-1; 13 bases are a match to TRBD2. From germline, CDR1 is LNHDA and CDR2 SQIVND (reference sequence). V was clipped by 3 bases and J by 10 bases; unmatched bases: 6. The CDR3 is 15 amino acids. The CDR3 here is CASSIGTSGNLEQFF. CDR3 nucleotide sequence: TGTGCCAGTAGTATCGGGACTAGCGGGAACCTAGAGCAGTTCTTC.